These 21 T cell receptor beta chains came from one sample sequenced in a study of siplizumab effects on memory and regulatory T cells. The repertoire was sequenced with immunoSEQ multiplex PCR; TCRdb's copy has only in-frame clones and lacks some. The sample lists about 100,000 clones; over 90% were seen once. The sequencing sample was made of non-Treg CD4+ T cells sorted from blood. The receptors were gathered from a human donor in good health.

This chain joins TRBV28 and TRBJ1-5; no reliable D call. The CDR3 consists of 12 residues. V was pared by 4 bases and J by 7 bases, with 8 bases between. Germline CDR1 reads MDHEN; CDR2 reads SYDVKM. DNA for the CDR3: TGTGCCAGCAGTTCGAACCGGCAGCCCCAGCATTTT. Translating gives CASSSNRQPQHF.

The CDR3 spells CASSPGLAGASEQFF. The CDR3 DNA reads TGTGCCAGCAGCCCTGGACTAGCGGGAGCGAGTGAGCAGTTCTTC. The chain employs TRBV7-3 and TRBJ2-1, with 13 bases identical to TRBD2. V was pared by 5 bases and J by 9 bases, with 7 bases of the junction left unmatched. Germline CDR1 reads SGHTA; CDR2 reads FQGTGA. The CDR3 covers 15 residues.

The chain recombines TRBV6-1 with TRBJ2-3, with D possibly matching TRBD2 (6 bases). The germline V and J ends were trimmed by 5 bases and 0 bases, with 9 bases remaining between them. The CDR3 totals 14 residues. The germline V gene encodes CDR1 MNHNS and CDR2 SASEGT. Here the CDR3 reads CASSLADSTDTQYF. In DNA, the CDR3 is TGTGCCAGCAGTTTAGCGGATAGCACAGATACGCAGTATTTT.

This clone appeared a single time. V and J are TRBV6-5 and TRBJ2-5, with 7 bases fitting TRBD1. Germline CDR1 MNHEY, CDR2 SVGAGI. The CDR3 consists of 15 residues. Unmatched junction bases numbered 18, after V lost 10 bases and J lost 7 bases. The CDR3 nucleotides are TGTGCCACCTCCCGTGGACAGGAGTCCGCGGGGACCCAGTACTTC. Translation: CATSRGQESAGTQYF.

The J gene is TRBJ2-1, the V gene TRBV11-3; D is perhaps TRBD1 or TRBD2 (7 bases each). Germline assignment: CDR1 SGHNT and CDR2 YENEEA. V was trimmed by 4 bases and J by 3 bases, leaving 13 bases between them. The CDR3 is made up of 15 amino acids. CDR3: CASSSQGEGYNEQFF. CDR3 DNA sequence: TGTGCCAGCAGCTCTCAGGGGGAGGGCTACAATGAGCAGTTCTTC.

The V gene is TRBV20-1, the J gene TRBJ2-3, with D tentatively TRBD2 (6 bases). This CDR3 has 11 residues. The germline CDR1 and CDR2 sequences are DFQATT and SNEGSKA (reference sequence). V was clipped by 5 bases and J by 4 bases, with 7 bases between them. CDR3 nucleotides: TGCAGTGCTGGACTATCAGATACGCAGTATTTT. It yields the protein CSAGLSDTQYF.

The chain is built from TRBV5-4 and TRBJ2-3; 7 bases fit TRBD2. Germline V gives CDR1 SGHNT, CDR2 YYREEE (reference sequence). This CDR3 spans 16 amino acids. V trimming: 4 bases; J trimming: 4 bases; junction bases outside the gene matches: 12. CDR3 in amino acids: CASSQAGRGGADTQYF. The CDR3 nucleotides read TGTGCCAGCAGCCAGGCCGGACGGGGAGGGGCAGATACGCAGTATTTT.

The chain recombines TRBV10-1 with TRBJ2-3, with TRBD2 identical over 12 bases. V lost 4 bases, J lost 4 bases, and 6 bases stayed unmatched. Germline assignment: CDR1 WNHNN and CDR2 SYGVQD (reference sequence). The CDR3 is 16 residues long. This CDR3 reads CASSVQTSGRADTQYF. DNA of the CDR3: TGCGCCAGCAGTGTTCAGACTAGCGGGAGAGCAGATACGCAGTATTTT.

This clone occurred once. This chain joins TRBV30 and TRBJ1-1, with a weak D call TRBD1 (6 bases). The CDR3 runs to 14 residues. The germline V gene encodes CDR1 GTSNPN and CDR2 SVGIG (reference sequence). Trimming removed 4 bases from V and 10 bases from J, with 22 bases in between. CDR3 loop: CAWNRMGAAEGAFF. CDR3 nucleotide sequence: TGTGCCTGGAACCGTATGGGGGCGGCAGAGGGAGCTTTCTTT. Complete variable domain (other parts from reference TRBV30 and TRBJ1-1): SQTIHQWPATLVQPVGSPLSLECTVEGTSNPNLYWYRQAAGRGLQLLFYSVGIGQISSEVPQNLSASRPQDRQFILSSKKLLLSDSGFYLCAWNRMGAAEGAFFGQGTRLTVV.

V gene TRBV7-8 combines with J gene TRBJ2-1; 9 bases line up with TRBD2. Losses at the gene ends were 1 base for V and 8 bases for J; bases not matched to a gene: 6. This CDR3 region has 15 residues. Germline V gives CDR1 SGHVS, CDR2 FQNEAQ. CDR3 sequence: CASSLGGTSNHEQFF. For the CDR3, the DNA is TGTGCCAGCAGCTTAGGAGGGACTAGCAACCATGAGCAGTTCTTC.

This clone was picked up a small number of times. The V gene is TRBV29-1, the J gene TRBJ1-1; tentative D call: TRBD1 (5 bases). Germline assignment: CDR1 SQVTM and CDR2 ANQGSEA. There are 12 residues in the CDR3. V was pared by 5 bases and J by 5 bases, with 12 bases between. The CDR3 sequence: CSVHKGRTEAFF. CDR3 DNA: TGCAGCGTTCATAAGGGGCGGACTGAAGCTTTCTTT.

The chain recombines TRBV5-1 with TRBJ2-1; 13 bases are shared with TRBD2. V trimming: 5 bases; J trimming: 9 bases; junction bases outside the gene matches: 5. The CDR3 contains 14 residues. Looked up from germline, CDR1 is SGHRS and CDR2 is YFSETQ. CDR3 nucleotide sequence: TGCGCCAGCAGTCCCGGGACTAGCGGGGCTGAGCAGTTCTTC. This encodes CASSPGTSGAEQFF.

This clone was observed once. This rearrangement joins TRBV29-1 to TRBJ2-1; 10 positions match TRBD1. J gave up 7 bases and V 5 bases, and 5 bases lay outside the gene matches. This CDR3 is built from 13 residues. CDR1 and CDR2 from the germline V gene are SQVTM and ANQGSEA. The CDR3 here is CSVPDRGSNEQFF. The CDR3 DNA is TGCAGCGTTCCGGACAGGGGGTCGAATGAGCAGTTCTTC.

This clone was recorded once. The V call is TRBV6-5, the J call TRBJ2-5, with D possibly being TRBD1 (5 bases). CDR3 length equals 12 residues. Germline values: CDR1 MNHEY, CDR2 SVGAGI. V gave up 8 bases and J gave up 7 bases, with 14 bases separating them. The CDR3 loop reads CASGVGQRTQYF. For the CDR3, the DNA is TGTGCCAGCGGGGTGGGGCAGCGGACCCAGTACTTC.

The chain uses TRBV28 and TRBJ1-4, with D maybe TRBD1 (5 bases). Germline-derived CDR1 and CDR2 are MDHEN and SYDVKM. The V end lost 5 bases, the J end lost 5 bases, and 12 bases lay between the germline ends. The CDR3 contains 14 residues. The CDR3 is CASSNGGLNEKLFF. DNA for the CDR3: TGTGCCAGCAGTAATGGGGGGTTGAATGAAAAACTGTTTTTT.

The V and J genes are TRBV6-5 and TRBJ2-3, with a weak D call TRBD2 (5 bases). The CDR3 consists of 12 residues. Trimming shortened V by 8 bases and J by 0 bases, and 6 bases separated the two germline ends. Germline V gene lookup returns CDR1 MNHEY and CDR2 SVGAGI. For the CDR3, the DNA is TGTGCCAGCGGGAGAAGCACAGATACGCAGTATTTT. Protein product: CASGRSTDTQYF.

This rearrangement joins TRBV6-1 to TRBJ2-1, with 9 bases lining up with TRBD1. Germline CDR1 MNHNS, CDR2 SASEGT. V lost 6 bases to trimming and J lost 0 bases; unmatched junction nucleotides: 3. This CDR3 region has 15 residues. Here the CDR3 DNA reads TGTGCCAGCAGGACAGGGGGGCACTCCTACAATGAGCAGTTCTTC. Translation: CASRTGGHSYNEQFF.

The V gene is TRBV5-8, the J gene TRBJ2-7; TRBD2 aligns across 7 bases. This CDR3 is built from 13 residues. Germline values: CDR1 SGHTS, CDR2 YDEGEE. V lost 3 bases to trimming and J lost 6 bases; unmatched junction nucleotides: 6. The CDR3 region has the DNA TGTGCCAGCAGCTCCCTCGGGGGGAGCGAGCAGTACTTC. Translation: CASSSLGGSEQYF. Filled out from reference TRBV5-8 and TRBJ2-7, the complete variable domain reads EAGVTQSPTHLIKTRGQQATLRCSPISGHTSVYWYQQALGLGLQFLLWYDEGEERNRGNFPPRFSGRQFPNYSSELNVNALELEDSALYLCASSSLGGSEQYFGPGTRLTVT.

This clone was detected once. DNA of the CDR3: TGTGCCAGCAGGTCAGGGGCAGAAGGGGGGTACGAGCAGTACTTC. Its translation: CASRSGAEGGYEQYF. This chain joins TRBV6-5 and TRBJ2-7, with D perhaps assigned TRBD1 or TRBD2 (6 bases each). Germline V CDR1 and CDR2: MNHEY, SVGAGI. This CDR3 is built from 15 residues. V lost 6 bases and J 4 bases, leaving 19 bases between the germline ends.

The genes are TRBV25-1 and TRBJ1-2, with D possibly being TRBD1 (5 bases). The germline gives CDR1 MGHDK, CDR2 SYGVNS. CDR3 size: 13 residues. Trimming stripped 2 bases from V and 6 bases from J, with 10 bases between. DNA for the CDR3: TGTGCCAGCAGTGAACGGTGGGGGGATGGCTACACCTTC. Translating it yields CASSERWGDGYTF.

The CDR3 coding sequence is TGCGCCAGCAGCTTGCAGGGGGAAACAGCTTTCTTT. Its translation: CASSLQGETAFF. V and J are TRBV5-1 and TRBJ1-1, with 7 bases that match TRBD1. Germline trimming cut 1 base from V and 10 bases from J; bases unmatched to any gene: 4. The CDR3 length is 12 residues. Germline loops: CDR1 SGHRS, CDR2 YFSETQ.